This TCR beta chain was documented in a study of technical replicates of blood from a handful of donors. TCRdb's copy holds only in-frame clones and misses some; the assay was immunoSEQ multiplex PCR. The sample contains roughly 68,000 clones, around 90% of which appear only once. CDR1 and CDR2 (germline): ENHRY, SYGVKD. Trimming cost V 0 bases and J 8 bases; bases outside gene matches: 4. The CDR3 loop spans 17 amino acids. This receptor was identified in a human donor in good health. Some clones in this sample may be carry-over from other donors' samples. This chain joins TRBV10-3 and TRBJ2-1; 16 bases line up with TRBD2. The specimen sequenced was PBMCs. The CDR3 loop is CAISESRGLAGGDEQFF. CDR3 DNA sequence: TGTGCCATCAGTGAGTCGAGGGGACTAGCGGGGGGGGATGAGCAGTTCTTC.